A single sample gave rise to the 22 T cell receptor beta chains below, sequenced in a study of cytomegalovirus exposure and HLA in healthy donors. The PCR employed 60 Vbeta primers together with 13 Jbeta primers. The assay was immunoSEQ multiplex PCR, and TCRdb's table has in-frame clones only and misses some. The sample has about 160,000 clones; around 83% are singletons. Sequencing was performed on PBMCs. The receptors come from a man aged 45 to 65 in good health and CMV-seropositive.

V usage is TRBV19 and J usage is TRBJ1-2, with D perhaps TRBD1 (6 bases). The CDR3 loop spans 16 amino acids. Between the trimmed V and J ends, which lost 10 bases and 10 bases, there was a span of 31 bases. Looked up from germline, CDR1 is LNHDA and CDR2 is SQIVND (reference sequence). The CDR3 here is CATSGWKGGAIDVYTF. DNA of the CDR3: TGTGCCACCTCGGGTTGGAAGGGGGGGGCCATTGATGTCTACACCTTC.

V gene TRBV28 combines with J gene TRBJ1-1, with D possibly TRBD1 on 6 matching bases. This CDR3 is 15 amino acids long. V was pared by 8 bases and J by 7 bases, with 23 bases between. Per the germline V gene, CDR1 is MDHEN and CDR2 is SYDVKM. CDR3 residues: CASLPTHTGYVEAFF. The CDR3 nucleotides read TGTGCCAGCCTGCCCACCCACACAGGGTATGTTGAAGCTTTCTTT.

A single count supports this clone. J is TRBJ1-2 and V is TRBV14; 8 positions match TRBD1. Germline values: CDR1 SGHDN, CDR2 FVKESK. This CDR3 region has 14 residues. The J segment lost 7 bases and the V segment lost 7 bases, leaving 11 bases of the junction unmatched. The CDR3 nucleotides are TGTGCCAGCACCTCGTCCCAGGGGGCGTTTGGCTACACCTTC. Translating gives CASTSSQGAFGYTF.

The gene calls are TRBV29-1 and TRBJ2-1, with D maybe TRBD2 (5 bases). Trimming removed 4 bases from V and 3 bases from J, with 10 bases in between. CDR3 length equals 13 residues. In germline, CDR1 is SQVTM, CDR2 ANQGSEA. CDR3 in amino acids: CSVVRAVYNEQFF. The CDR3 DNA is TGCAGCGTTGTGAGGGCTGTCTACAATGAGCAGTTCTTC.

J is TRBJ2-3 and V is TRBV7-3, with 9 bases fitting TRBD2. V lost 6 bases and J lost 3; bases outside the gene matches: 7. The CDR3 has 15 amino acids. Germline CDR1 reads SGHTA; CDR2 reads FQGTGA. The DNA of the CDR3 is TGTGCCAGCAGTCCCGCGGGGGGGAGGACAGATACGCAGTATTTT. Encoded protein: CASSPAGGRTDTQYF.

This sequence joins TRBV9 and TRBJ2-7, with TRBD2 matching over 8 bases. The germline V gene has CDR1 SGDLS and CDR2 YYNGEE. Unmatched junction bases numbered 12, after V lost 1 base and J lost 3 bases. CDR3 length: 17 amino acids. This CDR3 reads CASSVSQGGSGVYEQYF. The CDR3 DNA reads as TGTGCCAGCAGCGTAAGCCAGGGAGGTAGCGGGGTCTACGAGCAGTACTTC. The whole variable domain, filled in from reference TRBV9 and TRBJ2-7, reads DSGVTQTPKHLITATGQRVTLRCSPRSGDLSVYWYQQSLDQGLQFLIQYYNGEERAKGNILERFSAQQFPDLHSELNLSSLELGDSALYFCASSVSQGGSGVYEQYFGPGTRLTVT.

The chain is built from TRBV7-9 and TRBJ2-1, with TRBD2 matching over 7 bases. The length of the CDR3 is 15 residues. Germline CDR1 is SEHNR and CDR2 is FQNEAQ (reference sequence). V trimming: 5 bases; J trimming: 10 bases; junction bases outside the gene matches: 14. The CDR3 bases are TGTGCCAGCAGCCCCTTTGGGGCTAGCGGAGGAGAGCAGTTCTTC. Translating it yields CASSPFGASGGEQFF.

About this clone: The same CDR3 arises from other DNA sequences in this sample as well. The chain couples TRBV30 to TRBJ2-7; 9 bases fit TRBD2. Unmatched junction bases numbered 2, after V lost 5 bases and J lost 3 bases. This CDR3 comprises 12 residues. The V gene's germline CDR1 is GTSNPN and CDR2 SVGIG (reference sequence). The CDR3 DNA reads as TGTGCCTGGTCGACTAGCGGCTACGAGCAGTACGTC. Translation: CAWSTSGYEQYV.

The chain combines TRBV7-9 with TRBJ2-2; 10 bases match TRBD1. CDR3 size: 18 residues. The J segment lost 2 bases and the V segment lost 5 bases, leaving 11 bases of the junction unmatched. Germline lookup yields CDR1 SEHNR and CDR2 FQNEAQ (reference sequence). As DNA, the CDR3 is TGTGCCAGCAGCCCCAGCCCTGGGACAGGGGCCAACACCGGGGAGCTGTTTTTT. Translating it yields CASSPSPGTGANTGELFF. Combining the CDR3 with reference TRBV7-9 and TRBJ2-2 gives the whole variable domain DTGVSQNPRHKITKRGQNVTFRCDPISEHNRLYWYRQTLGQGPEFLTYFQNEAQLEKSRLLSDRFSAERPKGSFSTLEIQRTEQGDSAMYLCASSPSPGTGANTGELFFGEGSRLTVL.

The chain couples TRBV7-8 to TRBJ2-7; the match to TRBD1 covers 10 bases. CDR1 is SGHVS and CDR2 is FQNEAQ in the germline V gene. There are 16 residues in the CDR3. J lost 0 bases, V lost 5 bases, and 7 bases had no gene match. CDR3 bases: TGTGCCAGCAGCGGACACCGGGACAGGGGCTCCTACGAGCAGTACTTC. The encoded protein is CASSGHRDRGSYEQYF.

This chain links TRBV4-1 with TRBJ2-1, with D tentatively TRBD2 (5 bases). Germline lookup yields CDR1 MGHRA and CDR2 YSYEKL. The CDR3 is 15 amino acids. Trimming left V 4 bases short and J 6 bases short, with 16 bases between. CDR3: CASSLSGLGGNEQFF. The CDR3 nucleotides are TGCGCCAGCAGCCTGAGCGGTTTAGGAGGCAATGAGCAGTTCTTC.

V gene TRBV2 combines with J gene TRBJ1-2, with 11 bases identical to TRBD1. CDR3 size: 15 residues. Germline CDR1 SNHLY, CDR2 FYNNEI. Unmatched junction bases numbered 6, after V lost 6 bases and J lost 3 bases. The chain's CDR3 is CASSRTGGADYGYTF. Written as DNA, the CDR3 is TGTGCCAGCAGCAGGACAGGGGGCGCGGACTATGGCTACACCTTC.

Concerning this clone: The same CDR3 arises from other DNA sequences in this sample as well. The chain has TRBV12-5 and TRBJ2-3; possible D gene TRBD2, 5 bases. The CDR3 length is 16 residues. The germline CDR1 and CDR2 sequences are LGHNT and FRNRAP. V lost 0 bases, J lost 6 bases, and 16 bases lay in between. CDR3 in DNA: TGTGCTAGTGGTTTGGTACGGCAAAGAGGGCCGGATACGCAGTATTTT. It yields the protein CASGLVRQRGPDTQYF.

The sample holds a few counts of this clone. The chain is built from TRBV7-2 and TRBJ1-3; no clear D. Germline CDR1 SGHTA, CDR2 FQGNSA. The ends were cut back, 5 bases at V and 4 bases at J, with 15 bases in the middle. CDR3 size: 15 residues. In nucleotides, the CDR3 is TGTGCCAGCAGCCCCAGGCTTGGAAGGGGAAACACCATATATTTT. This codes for CASSPRLGRGNTIYF.

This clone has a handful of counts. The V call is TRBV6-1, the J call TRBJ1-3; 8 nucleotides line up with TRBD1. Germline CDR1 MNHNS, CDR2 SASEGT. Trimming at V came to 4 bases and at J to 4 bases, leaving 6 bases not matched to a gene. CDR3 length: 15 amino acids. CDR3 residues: CASSASRTGGNTIYF. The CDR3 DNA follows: TGTGCCAGCAGTGCCAGCAGGACAGGGGGAAACACCATATATTTT.

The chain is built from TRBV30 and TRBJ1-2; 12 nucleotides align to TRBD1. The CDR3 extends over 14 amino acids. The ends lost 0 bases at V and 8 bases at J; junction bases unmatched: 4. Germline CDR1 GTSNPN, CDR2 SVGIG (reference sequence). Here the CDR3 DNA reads TGTGCCTGGAGTGTGGGACAGGGGGCGCGAGGCTACACCTTC. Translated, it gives CAWSVGQGARGYTF.

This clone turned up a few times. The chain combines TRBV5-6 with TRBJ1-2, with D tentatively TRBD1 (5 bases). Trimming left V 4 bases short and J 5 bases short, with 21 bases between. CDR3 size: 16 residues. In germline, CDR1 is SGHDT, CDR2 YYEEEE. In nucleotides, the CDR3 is TGTGCCAGCAGCCCTCCGGGAGGTCAGGGTGGGTATGGCTACACCTTC. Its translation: CASSPPGGQGGYGYTF.

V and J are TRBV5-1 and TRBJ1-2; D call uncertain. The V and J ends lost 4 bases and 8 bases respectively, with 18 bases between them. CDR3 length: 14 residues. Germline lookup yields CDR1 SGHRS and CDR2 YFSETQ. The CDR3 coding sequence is TGCGCCAGCAGCCCCTCCGGAGTCGGGGAAGGCTACACCTTC. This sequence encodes CASSPSGVGEGYTF. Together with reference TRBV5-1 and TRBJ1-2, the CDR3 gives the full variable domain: KAGVTQTPRYLIKTRGQQVTLSCSPISGHRSVSWYQQTPGQGLQFLFEYFSETQRNKGNFPGRFSGRQFSNSRSEMNVSTLELGDSALYLCASSPSGVGEGYTFGSGTRLTVV.

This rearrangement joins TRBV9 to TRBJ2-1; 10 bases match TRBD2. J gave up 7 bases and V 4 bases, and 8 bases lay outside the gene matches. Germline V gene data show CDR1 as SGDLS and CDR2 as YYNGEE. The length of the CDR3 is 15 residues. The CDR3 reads CASSRRAGGLNEQFF. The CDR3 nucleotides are TGTGCCAGCAGCCGAAGAGCGGGAGGGCTAAATGAGCAGTTCTTC.

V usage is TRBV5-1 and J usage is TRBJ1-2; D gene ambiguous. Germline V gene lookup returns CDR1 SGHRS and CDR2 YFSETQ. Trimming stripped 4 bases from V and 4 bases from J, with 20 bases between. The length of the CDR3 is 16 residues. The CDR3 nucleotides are TGCGCCAGCAGCAAAGAAGGAACGGGTGTCCTCTATGGCTACACCTTC. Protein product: CASSKEGTGVLYGYTF.

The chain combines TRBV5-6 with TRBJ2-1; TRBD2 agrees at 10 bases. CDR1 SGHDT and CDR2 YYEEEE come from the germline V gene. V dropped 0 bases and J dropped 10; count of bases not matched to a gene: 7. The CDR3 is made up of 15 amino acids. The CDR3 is CASSLAAAGGEEQFF. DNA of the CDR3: TGTGCCAGCAGCTTGGCGGCAGCGGGAGGGGAAGAGCAGTTCTTC.

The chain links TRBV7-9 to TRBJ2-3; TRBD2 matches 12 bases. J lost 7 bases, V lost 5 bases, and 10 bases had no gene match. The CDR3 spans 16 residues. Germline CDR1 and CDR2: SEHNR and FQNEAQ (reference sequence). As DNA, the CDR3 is TGTGCCAGCAGCCCTCTCACTAGCGGGAGGCTTCATACGCAGTATTTT. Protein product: CASSPLTSGRLHTQYF.